These 14 T cell receptor beta chains were sequenced from one sample in a study of persistence of HIV-infected CD4 T cells. The libraries were made with immunoSEQ version 4 in survey mode. Using immunoSEQ multiplex PCR, the repertoire was profiled, and TCRdb retains in-frame clones only, with some absent. The sample records tens of thousands of clones, roughly 80% being singletons. Cells were stimulated with CMV-infected fibroblast lysates at roughly 10 ug/mL. CD40L-negative CD69-negative CD45RO-high memory CD4+ T cells were sorted as populations depleted of antigen-responding cells. These TCRs are of unknown antigen specificity. Source: CD4+ T cells sorted from PBMCs after roughly 19-hour stimulation, taken from a patient who received antiretroviral therapy. The origin of the receptors is an adult woman with HIV who was CMV-seropositive.

The V and J genes are TRBV19 and TRBJ1-1, with unresolved D. V lost 9 bases, J lost 4 bases, and 9 bases lay in between. Germline V CDR1 and CDR2: LNHDA, SQIVND (reference sequence). The CDR3 sequence is 11 residues long. The CDR3 DNA sequence: TGTGCCAGCCAGATGAGCACTGAAGCTTTCTTT. This translates into CASQMSTEAFF.

The chain has TRBV11-3 and TRBJ2-2; D gene uncertain. The CDR3 spans 14 residues. In germline, CDR1 is SGHNT, CDR2 YENEEA. V was shortened by 7 bases and J by 0 bases, with 9 bases between the two germline ends. The CDR3 region is CASKPYPNTGELFF. The CDR3 DNA follows: TGTGCCAGCAAGCCATATCCGAACACCGGGGAGCTGTTTTTT.

The J gene is TRBJ2-1, the V gene TRBV12-3 or TRBV12-4, with D possibly being TRBD2 (6 bases). Trimming removed 4 bases at V and 7 bases at J, with 11 bases between. CDR3 length: 13 amino acids. The CDR3 loop reads CASSSSVGNEQFF. The CDR3 DNA follows: TGTGCCAGCAGTTCTAGCGTGGGGAATGAGCAGTTCTTC.

The rearrangement joins TRBV7-2 to TRBJ2-2, with a weak D call TRBD1 (5 bases). Germline V CDR1 and CDR2: SGHTA, FQGNSA. This CDR3 is built from 14 residues. The V end was cut by 5 bases, the J end by 4 bases, with 11 bases between. The CDR3 sequence is CASSPGQITGELFF. The CDR3 DNA is TGTGCCAGCAGCCCCGGACAAATCACCGGGGAGCTGTTTTTT.

V gene TRBV3-1 (or the pseudogene TRBV3-2) combines with J gene TRBJ2-5; tentatively, D is TRBD1 or TRBD2 (6 bases each). This CDR3 has 15 amino acids. Deletions cut 0 bases from V and 5 bases from J, with 13 bases between. Germline CDR1 is LGHDT and CDR2 is YNNKEL (reference sequence). The DNA of the CDR3 is TGTGCCAGCAGCCAAGATCTCCTAGGGGGGGAGACCCAGTACTTC. Translating gives CASSQDLLGGETQYF.

The chain uses TRBV5-5 and TRBJ2-7, with D unresolved. V gave up 0 bases and J gave up 4 bases, with 8 bases separating them. The CDR3 has 13 residues. From germline, CDR1 is SGHKS and CDR2 YYEKEE (reference sequence). The CDR3 DNA reads as TGTGCCAGCAGCTTGGATCCGGAATACGAGCAGTACTTC. Translation gives CASSLDPEYEQYF.

This clone is classed as medium-sized. V and J are TRBV23-1 and TRBJ2-7; the match to TRBD1 covers 7 bases. TRBV23-1 is reported as an ORF; its role is uncertain. The CDR3 totals 16 residues. The J segment lost 3 bases and the V segment lost 0 bases, leaving 8 bases of the junction unmatched. CDR3 sequence (DNA): TGCGCCAGCAGTCAATCCCACAGGGGCTTCATCTACGAGCAGTACTTC. Translated, it gives CASSQSHRGFIYEQYF.

The chain employs TRBV7-3 and TRBJ2-5; TRBD2 aligns across 9 bases. The V and J ends lost 3 bases and 5 bases, in that order; junction bases with no gene match: 4. The germline V gene has CDR1 SGHTA and CDR2 FQGTGA. The CDR3 is 14 residues long. The CDR3: CASSFGTSTETQYF. CDR3 sequence (DNA): TGTGCCAGCAGCTTCGGGACTAGCACCGAGACCCAGTACTTC.

The rearrangement links TRBV28 to TRBJ2-7; no firm D call. Per germline, CDR1 MDHEN and CDR2 SYDVKM. Trimming took off 4 bases at V and 2 bases at J, with 15 bases between the two ends. The CDR3 covers 15 residues. CDR3: CASSYLSKTPYEQYF. The CDR3 bases are TGTGCCAGCAGTTACCTTTCTAAGACCCCCTACGAGCAGTACTTC.

V gene TRBV12-3 or TRBV12-4 combines with J gene TRBJ2-2; no firm D call. This CDR3 has 13 residues. V lost 2 bases and J lost 5, with 6 bases in between. CDR3 sequence (DNA): TGTGCCAGCAGTTTAACAGAGACCGGGGAGCTGTTTTTT. Its translation: CASSLTETGELFF.

CDR3 sequence (DNA): TGTGCCAGCAGCCCGGGACAGGGGACTAATGAAAAACTGTTTTTT. Its translation is CASSPGQGTNEKLFF. The rearrangement uses TRBV28 and TRBJ1-4; the match to TRBD1 covers 10 bases. Germline assignment: CDR1 MDHEN and CDR2 SYDVKM. Losses at the gene ends were 6 bases for V and 2 bases for J; bases not matched to a gene: 3. The CDR3 is 15 residues long.

This rearrangement joins TRBV7-3 to TRBJ1-1, with D tentatively TRBD1 (5 bases). The CDR3 is 15 amino acids. The V end lost 0 bases, the J end lost 2 bases, and 10 bases lay between the germline ends. Looked up from germline, CDR1 is SGHTA and CDR2 is FQGTGA. The DNA for the CDR3 is TGTGCCAGCAGCTTAACTGGGGGGATTAACACTGAAGCTTTCTTT. This codes for CASSLTGGINTEAFF.

This clone has a single count. This chain links TRBV28 with TRBJ1-5; no clear D. The CDR3 consists of 14 residues. V was pared by 2 bases and J by 4 bases, with 9 bases between. Germline V CDR1 and CDR2: MDHEN, SYDVKM. This CDR3 is CASSLQVGNQPQHF. The DNA for the CDR3 is TGTGCCAGCAGTTTACAGGTAGGGAATCAGCCCCAGCATTTT.

Only a few counts were recorded for this clone. The rearrangement joins TRBV28 to TRBJ1-6; 9 bases align to TRBD1. J was trimmed by 8 bases and V by 6 bases; bases with no gene match: 5. The germline V gene encodes CDR1 MDHEN and CDR2 SYDVKM. The CDR3 spans 14 residues. CDR3 DNA: TGTGCCAGCAGGGGGGGGACAGGGTATTCACCCCTCCACTTT. This encodes CASRGGTGYSPLHF.